The 4 T cell receptor beta chains below were found in one sample sequenced in a study of Graves' ophthalmopathy and Graves' hyperthyroidism. The sequenced template was RNA, covering the TCR beta CDR3 region. The workflow started with a first-round RT-PCR run with HTBI primers and then moved on to a second-round multiplex PCR. MiXCR, applied by TCRdb to the multiplex PCR reads, yields one record per CDR3 protein. Seen here are 350,000 to 450,000 distinct CDR3 sequences, roughly 21% observed once, and the top ten hold under 3%. Sequencing was done on a sample of peripheral blood. Receptors were obtained from a woman aged 18-30 years with stable Graves' hyperthyroidism.

The chain carries TRBV15 and TRBJ1-1, with unresolved D. Trimming cost V 0 bases and J 1 base, with 9 bases left between them. CDR3 length: 15 amino acids. Germline CDR1 is LNHNV and CDR2 is YYDKDF (reference sequence). CDR3 DNA sequence: TGTGCCACCAGCAGAGATTCAGAGGGGAACACTGAAGCTTTCTTT. It encodes CATSRDSEGNTEAFF.

In its sample, this clonotype was seen many times. DNA of the CDR3: TGTGCCAGCAGTGCCGGACTAGCGGGGGAGGGGGAGCTGTTTTTT. Amino acids: CASSAGLAGEGELFF. The J gene is TRBJ2-2, the V gene TRBV6-9; 13 bases fit TRBD2. Germline lookup yields CDR1 MNHGY and CDR2 SVAAGI. V shed 5 bases and J 8 bases; nucleotides not matched to a gene: 5. CDR3 length: 15 residues.

This clonotype was seen only a few times. The V and J genes are TRBV7-2 and TRBJ2-7; 9 bases agree with TRBD2. Germline V lookup: CDR1 SGHTA, CDR2 FQGNSA. Losses at the gene ends were 0 bases for V and 0 bases for J; bases not matched to a gene: 6. This CDR3 region has 17 residues. In nucleotides, the CDR3 is TGTGCCAGCAGCTTAGCCTCCGGGACTAGCATCTCCTACGAGCAGTACTTC. Translated: CASSLASGTSISYEQYF. The full variable domain, with the rest looked up from reference TRBV7-2 and TRBJ2-7, is GAGVSQSPSNKVTEKGKDVELRCDPISGHTALYWYRQSLGQGLEFLIYFQGNSAPDKSGLPSDRFSAERTGGSVSTLTIQRTQQEDSAVYLCASSLASGTSISYEQYFGPGTRLTVT.

Ten or more counts support this clonotype. This chain links TRBV9 with TRBJ1-1, with D hard to call. V shed 4 bases and J shed 4 bases, with 17 bases lying between them. The germline CDR1 and CDR2 sequences are SGDLS and YYNGEE. This CDR3 is built from 15 residues. For the CDR3, the DNA is TGTGCCAGCAGCCCCTTTCCTAGGTCGGGCACTGAAGCTTTCTTT. Translation: CASSPFPRSGTEAFF.